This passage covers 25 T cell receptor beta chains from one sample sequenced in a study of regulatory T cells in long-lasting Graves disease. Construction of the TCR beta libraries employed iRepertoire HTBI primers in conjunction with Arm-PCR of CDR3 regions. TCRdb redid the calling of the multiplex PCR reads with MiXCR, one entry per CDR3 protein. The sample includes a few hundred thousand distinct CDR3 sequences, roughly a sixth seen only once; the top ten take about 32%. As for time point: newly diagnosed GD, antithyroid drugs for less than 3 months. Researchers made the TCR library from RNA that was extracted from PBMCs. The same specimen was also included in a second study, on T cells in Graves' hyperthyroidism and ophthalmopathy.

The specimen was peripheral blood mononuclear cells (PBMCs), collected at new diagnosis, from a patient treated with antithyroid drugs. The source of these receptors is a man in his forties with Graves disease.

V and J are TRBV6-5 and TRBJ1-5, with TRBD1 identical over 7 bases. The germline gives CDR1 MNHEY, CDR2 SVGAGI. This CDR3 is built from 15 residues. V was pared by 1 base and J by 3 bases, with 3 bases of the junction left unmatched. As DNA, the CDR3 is TGTGCCAGCAGTTACTGGACAGGACACAATCAGCCCCAGCATTTT. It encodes CASSYWTGHNQPQHF.

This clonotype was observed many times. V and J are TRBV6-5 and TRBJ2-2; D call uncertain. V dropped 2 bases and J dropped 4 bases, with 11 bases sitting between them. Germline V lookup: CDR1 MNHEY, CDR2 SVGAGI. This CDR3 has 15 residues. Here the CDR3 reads CASSYSPGVTGELFF. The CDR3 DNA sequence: TGTGCCAGCAGTTACAGTCCTGGAGTCACCGGGGAGCTGTTTTTT.

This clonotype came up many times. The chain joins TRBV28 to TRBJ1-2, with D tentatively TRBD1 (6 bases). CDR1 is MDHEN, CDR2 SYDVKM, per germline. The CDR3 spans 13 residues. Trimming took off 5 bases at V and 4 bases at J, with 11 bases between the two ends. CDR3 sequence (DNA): TGTGCCAGCAGTGACAGGACCCTCTATGGCTACACCTTC. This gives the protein CASSDRTLYGYTF.

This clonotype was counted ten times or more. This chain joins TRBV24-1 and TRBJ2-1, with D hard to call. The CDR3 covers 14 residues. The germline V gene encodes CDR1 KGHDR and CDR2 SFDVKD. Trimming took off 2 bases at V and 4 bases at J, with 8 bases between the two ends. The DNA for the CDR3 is TGTGCCACCAGTGATTCAAGTGGGTACAATGAGCAGTTCTTC. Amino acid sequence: CATSDSSGYNEQFF.

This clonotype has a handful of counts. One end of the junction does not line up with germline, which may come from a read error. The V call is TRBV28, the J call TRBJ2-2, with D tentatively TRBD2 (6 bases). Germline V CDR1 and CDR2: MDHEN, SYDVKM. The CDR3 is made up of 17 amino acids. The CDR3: CASSFLIAGTNTRELFF. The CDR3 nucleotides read TGTGCCAGCAGTTTTCTTATCGCGGGAACAAACACCAGGGAGCTGTTTTTT.

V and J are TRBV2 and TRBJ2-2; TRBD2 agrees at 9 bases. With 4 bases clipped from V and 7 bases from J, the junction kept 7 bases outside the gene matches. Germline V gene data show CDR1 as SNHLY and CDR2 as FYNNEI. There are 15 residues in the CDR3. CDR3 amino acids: CASSGPSGGNGELFF. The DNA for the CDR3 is TGTGCCAGCAGTGGGCCCAGCGGGGGGAACGGGGAGCTGTTTTTT.

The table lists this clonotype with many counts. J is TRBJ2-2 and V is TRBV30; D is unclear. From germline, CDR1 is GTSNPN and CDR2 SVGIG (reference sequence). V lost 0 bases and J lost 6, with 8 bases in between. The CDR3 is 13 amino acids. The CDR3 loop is CAWSVGPPGELFF. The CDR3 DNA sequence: TGTGCCTGGAGTGTTGGGCCGCCCGGGGAGCTGTTTTTT.

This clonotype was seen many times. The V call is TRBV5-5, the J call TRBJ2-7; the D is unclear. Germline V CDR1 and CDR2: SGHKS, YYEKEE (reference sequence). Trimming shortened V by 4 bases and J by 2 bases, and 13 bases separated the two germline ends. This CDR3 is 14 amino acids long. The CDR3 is CASSQDRFPYEQYF. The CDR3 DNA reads TGTGCCAGCAGCCAAGATAGATTCCCCTACGAGCAGTACTTC. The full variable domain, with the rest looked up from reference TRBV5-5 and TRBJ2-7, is DAGVTQSPTHLIKTRGQQVTLRCSPISGHKSVSWYQQVLGQGPQFIFQYYEKEERGRGNFPDRFSARQFPNYSSELNVNALLLGDSALYLCASSQDRFPYEQYFGPGTRLTVT.

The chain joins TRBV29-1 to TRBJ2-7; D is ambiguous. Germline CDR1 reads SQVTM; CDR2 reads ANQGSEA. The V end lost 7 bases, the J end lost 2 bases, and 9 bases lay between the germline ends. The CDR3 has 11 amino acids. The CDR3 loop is CSALNTYEQYF. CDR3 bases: TGCAGCGCCCTTAATACCTACGAGCAGTACTTC.

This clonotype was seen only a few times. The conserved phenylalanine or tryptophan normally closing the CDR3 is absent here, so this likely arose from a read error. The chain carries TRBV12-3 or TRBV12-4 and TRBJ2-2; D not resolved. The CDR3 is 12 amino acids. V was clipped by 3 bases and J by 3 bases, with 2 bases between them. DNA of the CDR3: TGTGCCAGCAGTTTGTACACCGGGGAGCTGTTTCTT. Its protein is CASSLYTGELFL.

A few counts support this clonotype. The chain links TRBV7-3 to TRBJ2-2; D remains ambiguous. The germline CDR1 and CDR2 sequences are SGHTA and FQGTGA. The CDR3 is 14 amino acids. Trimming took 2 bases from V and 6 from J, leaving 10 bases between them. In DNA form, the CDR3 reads TGTGCCAGCAGCTTATCCAGAGACTCCGGGGAGCTGTTTTTT. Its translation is CASSLSRDSGELFF.

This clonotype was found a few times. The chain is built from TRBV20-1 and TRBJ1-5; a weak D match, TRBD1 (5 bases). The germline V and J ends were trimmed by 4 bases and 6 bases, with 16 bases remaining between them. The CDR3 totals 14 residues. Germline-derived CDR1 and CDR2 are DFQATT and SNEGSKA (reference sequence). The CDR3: CSATFAGHGQPQHF. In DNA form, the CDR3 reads TGCAGTGCTACCTTCGCAGGGCACGGTCAGCCCCAGCATTTT.

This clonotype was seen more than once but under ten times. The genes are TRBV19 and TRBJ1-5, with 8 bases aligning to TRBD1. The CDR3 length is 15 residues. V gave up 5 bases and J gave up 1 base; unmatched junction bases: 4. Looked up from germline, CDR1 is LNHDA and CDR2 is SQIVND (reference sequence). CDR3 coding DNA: TGTGCCAGTAGTGTCCGGACAGGGAGCAATCAGCCCCAGCATTTT. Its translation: CASSVRTGSNQPQHF. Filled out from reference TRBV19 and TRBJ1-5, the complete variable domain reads DGGITQSPKYLFRKEGQNVTLSCEQNLNHDAMYWYRQDPGQGLRLIYYSQIVNDFQKGDIAEGYSVSREKKESFPLTVTSAQKNPTAFYLCASSVRTGSNQPQHFGDGTRLSIL.

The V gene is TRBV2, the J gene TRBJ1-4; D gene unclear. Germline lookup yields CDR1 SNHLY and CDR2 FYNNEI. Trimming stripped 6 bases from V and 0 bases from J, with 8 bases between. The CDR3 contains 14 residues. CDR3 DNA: TGTGCCAGCAGGGCACGCGCAACTAATGAAAAACTGTTTTTT. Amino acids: CASRARATNEKLFF.

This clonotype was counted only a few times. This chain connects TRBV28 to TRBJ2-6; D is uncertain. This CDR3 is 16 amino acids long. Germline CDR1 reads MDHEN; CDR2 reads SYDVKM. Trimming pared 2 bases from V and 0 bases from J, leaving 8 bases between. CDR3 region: CASSLLRISGANVLTF. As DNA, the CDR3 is TGTGCCAGCAGTTTACTGAGGATCTCTGGGGCCAACGTCCTGACTTTC.

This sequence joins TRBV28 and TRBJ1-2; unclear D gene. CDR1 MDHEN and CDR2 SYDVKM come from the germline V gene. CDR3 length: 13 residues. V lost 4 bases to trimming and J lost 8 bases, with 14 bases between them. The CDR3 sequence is CASSSPTSRGYTF. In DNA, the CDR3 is TGTGCCAGCAGTTCGCCGACAAGTCGAGGCTACACCTTC.

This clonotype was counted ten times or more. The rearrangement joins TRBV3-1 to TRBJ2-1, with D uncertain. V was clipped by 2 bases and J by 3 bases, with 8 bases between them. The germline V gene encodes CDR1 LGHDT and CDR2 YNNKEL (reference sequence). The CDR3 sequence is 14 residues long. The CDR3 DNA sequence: TGTGCCAGCAGCCAACGTCCGGGCTACAATGAGCAGTTCTTC. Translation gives CASSQRPGYNEQFF.

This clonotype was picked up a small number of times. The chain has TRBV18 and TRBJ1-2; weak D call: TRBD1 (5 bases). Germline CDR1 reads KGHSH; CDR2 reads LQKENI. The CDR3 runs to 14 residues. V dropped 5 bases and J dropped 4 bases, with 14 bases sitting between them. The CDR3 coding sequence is TGTGCCAGCTCAAAGGACAATTCTAGCTATGGCTACACCTTC. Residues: CASSKDNSSYGYTF.

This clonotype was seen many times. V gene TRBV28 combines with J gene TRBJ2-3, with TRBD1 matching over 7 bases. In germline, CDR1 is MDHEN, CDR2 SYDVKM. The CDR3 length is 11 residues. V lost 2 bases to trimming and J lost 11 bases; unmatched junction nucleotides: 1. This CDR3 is CASSLRDRQYF. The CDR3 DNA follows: TGTGCCAGCAGTTTAAGGGACAGGCAGTATTTT. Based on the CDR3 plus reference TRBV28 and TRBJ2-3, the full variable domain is DVKVTQSSRYLVKRTGEKVFLECVQDMDHENMFWYRQDPGLGLRLIYFSYDVKMKEKGDIPEGYSVSREKKERFSLILESASTNQTSMYLCASSLRDRQYFGPGTRLTVL.

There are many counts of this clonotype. The CDR3, as DNA: TGCGCCAGCAGCACCGACAGGGGGCTTAATCGGAACGAGCAGTACTTC. Translation gives CASSTDRGLNRNEQYF. The chain links TRBV5-1 to TRBJ2-7; 10 positions match TRBD1. Unmatched junction bases numbered 12, after V lost 4 bases and J lost 5 bases. This CDR3 is built from 16 residues. The V gene's germline CDR1 is SGHRS and CDR2 YFSETQ. The full variable domain, its missing parts supplied by reference TRBV5-1 and TRBJ2-7, is KAGVTQTPRYLIKTRGQQVTLSCSPISGHRSVSWYQQTPGQGLQFLFEYFSETQRNKGNFPGRFSGRQFSNSRSEMNVSTLELGDSALYLCASSTDRGLNRNEQYFGPGTRLTVT.

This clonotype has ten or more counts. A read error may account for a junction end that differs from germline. The CDR3 nucleotides are TGCGCCAGCAGCTTGGAGACAGATACAGATACGCAGTATTTT. Amino acid sequence: CASSLETDTDTQYF. The chain has TRBV5-5 and TRBJ2-3; D is perhaps TRBD1 (5 bases). The CDR3 is made up of 14 amino acids. Germline CDR1 reads SGHKS; CDR2 reads YYEKEE (reference sequence).

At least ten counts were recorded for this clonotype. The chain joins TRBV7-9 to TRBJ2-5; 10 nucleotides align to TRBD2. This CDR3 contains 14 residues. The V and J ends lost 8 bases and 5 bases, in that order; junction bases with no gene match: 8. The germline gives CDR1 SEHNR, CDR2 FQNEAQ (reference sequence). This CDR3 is CASGERGGRETQYF. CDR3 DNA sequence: TGTGCCAGCGGGGAGCGGGGGGGCCGTGAGACCCAGTACTTC.

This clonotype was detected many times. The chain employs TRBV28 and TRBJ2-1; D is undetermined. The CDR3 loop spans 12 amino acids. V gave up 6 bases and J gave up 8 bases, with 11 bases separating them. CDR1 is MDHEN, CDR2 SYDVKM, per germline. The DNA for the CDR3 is TGTGCCAGCAGCTTCCGGTGGGATGAGCAGTTCTTC. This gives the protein CASSFRWDEQFF.

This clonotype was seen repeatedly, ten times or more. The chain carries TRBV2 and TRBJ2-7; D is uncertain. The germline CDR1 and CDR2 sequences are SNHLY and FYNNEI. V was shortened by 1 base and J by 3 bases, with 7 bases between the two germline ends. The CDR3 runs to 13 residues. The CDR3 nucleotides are TGTGCCAGCAGTGAAGGCCAGCTCTACGAGCAGTACTTC. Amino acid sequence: CASSEGQLYEQYF.

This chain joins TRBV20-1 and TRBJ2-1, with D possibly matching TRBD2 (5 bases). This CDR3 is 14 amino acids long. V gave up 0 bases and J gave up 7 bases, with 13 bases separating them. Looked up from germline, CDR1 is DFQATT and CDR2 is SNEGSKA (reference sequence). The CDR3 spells CSARDPTGMNEQFF. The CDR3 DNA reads TGCAGTGCTAGAGATCCCACGGGGATGAATGAGCAGTTCTTC.